This entry features one T cell receptor (beta chain) sequence. Its antigen is unidentified. These data come from a study of OX40 agonist ivuxolimab in advanced cancers. About the study: Partial response was recorded in three patients: one hepatocellular carcinoma and two cutaneous melanoma cases. Overall study findings and caveats: At doses 0.1 to 3.0 mg/kg, CD4+ and CD8+ clones expanded. Clonal expansion was among the lowest in partial responders at 0.1-3.0 mg/kg, especially CD8+. Expanded clones belonging to CD8+ T cells outnumbered, on average, those of CD4+.

Libraries were prepared by immunoSEQ multiplex PCR; TCRdb keeps only in-frame clonotypes and omits some of them. The data hold 55,000 to 70,000 clones, with around four fifths observed a single time. This CDR3 spans 16 amino acids. Germline V gives CDR1 ENHRY, CDR2 SYGVKD. The ends were cut back, 2 bases at V and 5 bases at J, with 16 bases in the middle. The chain couples TRBV10-3 to TRBJ1-5; D unclear. This TCR was sampled from an adult with an advanced solid tumor such as melanoma, head and neck, liver or kidney cancer. The input for sequencing was CD4+ or CD8+ T cells sorted from blood, taken in a trial of the OX40 agonist ivuxolimab. The CDR3 nucleotides are TGTGCCATCAGTGAGACTCTGGAACCTGAAGATCAGCCCCAGCATTTT. Amino acids: CAISETLEPEDQPQHF.